A selection of T cell receptor beta chains follows, all from one sample in a study of CD8+ T cells in alopecia areata. Produced via immunoSEQ multiplex PCR; TCRdb's table is partial and in-frame only. The top ten hold about 3% of the sample, which has roughly 120,000 clones, roughly 69% seen once. Material for sequencing was CD4+ T cells sorted from blood. The origin of the receptors is a human donor in good health. The CDR3 runs from the conserved cysteine through the conserved F or W. The order of the fields is J gene, D gene, V gene, clone size, CDR3 DNA, CDR3 protein. A D gene is named only where the DNA matches it firmly. Rows may omit the clone size; those that give it use once, few, many or a size class.

j_gene: TRBJ1-5; d_gene: .; v_gene: TRBV7-8; abundance: .; CDR3nt: TGTGCCAGCAGCTTAGCCGACGAGGTGTTTCAGCCCCAGCATTTT; CDR3aa: CASSLADEVFQPQHF
j_gene: TRBJ2-5; d_gene: TRBD2; v_gene: TRBV15; abundance: .; CDR3nt: TGTGCCACCAGCAGAGAAGCGGGGGGCGGTGGAGAGACCCAGTACTTC; CDR3aa: CATSREAGGGGETQYF
j_gene: TRBJ2-2; d_gene: .; v_gene: TRBV7-3; abundance: .; CDR3nt: TGTGCCAGCAACGCCCGGGGGGCCGGGACCGGGGAGCTGTTTTTT; CDR3aa: CASNARGAGTGELFF
j_gene: TRBJ1-2; d_gene: .; v_gene: TRBV5-6; abundance: .; CDR3nt: TGTGCCAGCGCAACCTCGGGCAGATACTATGGCTACACCTTC; CDR3aa: CASATSGRYYGYTF
j_gene: TRBJ1-2; d_gene: .; v_gene: TRBV9; abundance: .; CDR3nt: TGTGCCAGCAGCGGGCCGATTCAAGCTAACTATGGCTACACCTTC; CDR3aa: CASSGPIQANYGYTF
j_gene: TRBJ1-2; d_gene: .; v_gene: TRBV29-1; abundance: .; CDR3nt: TGCAGCGCAACGGGGCAGACTAACTATGGCTACACCTTC; CDR3aa: CSATGQTNYGYTF
j_gene: TRBJ2-5; d_gene: TRBD2; v_gene: TRBV30; abundance: few; CDR3nt: TGTGCCTGGGGGACTAGCGGGGACCCTCAAGAGACCCAGTACTTC; CDR3aa: CAWGTSGDPQETQYF
j_gene: TRBJ2-5; d_gene: .; v_gene: TRBV18; abundance: .; CDR3nt: TGTGCCAGCTCACCAAGCAGACAAGAGACCCAGTACTTC; CDR3aa: CASSPSRQETQYF
j_gene: TRBJ1-2; d_gene: TRBD1; v_gene: TRBV2; abundance: few; CDR3nt: TGTGCCAGCAGTGTCTTAGGTCAGGGGGCTGGATCCTACACCTTC; CDR3aa: CASSVLGQGAGSYTF
j_gene: TRBJ2-7; d_gene: .; v_gene: TRBV19; abundance: .; CDR3nt: TGTGCCAGTAGTAACCCAGGGGGACTGTACGAGCAGTACTTC; CDR3aa: CASSNPGGLYEQYF